This T cell receptor (beta chain) was profiled in a study of memory CD8 T cells in hepatitis C reinfection. Study summary: Chronic HCV followed reinfection in a couple of donors who cleared primary infection. Peak reinfection sampling occurred 3 to 8 weeks after detected reinfection.

The table lists this clone with a few counts. Per the germline V gene, CDR1 is SNHLY and CDR2 is FYNNEI. This CDR3 is 13 amino acids long. The V and J ends lost 7 bases and 5 bases respectively, with 14 bases between them. Profiling relied on immunoSEQ multiplex PCR, and the TCRdb table lists in-frame clones only, not all of them. The table shows about 47,000 clones, with around 87% occurring only once. As for time point: peak reinfection, 3 to 8 weeks after reinfection detection. No in vitro expansion preceded TCR sequencing of the sorted cells. Sequencing used naive CD8+ T cells sorted from blood. The chain recombines TRBV2 with TRBJ1-2, with D uncertain. This TCR was sampled from a man aged 18 to 29 with hepatitis C virus infection. The CDR3 nucleotides are TGTGCCAGCATGCGGGCTCCTTTGTATGGCTACACCTTC. Residues: CASMRAPLYGYTF.